The text below deals with one TCR beta chain. This sample was taken from a study of beta chain features in type 1 diabetes. Study information: Patients and healthy donors were similar in age, gender and cell yields.

Since all of the isolated RNA was reverse transcribed, expressed TCRB transcripts were what got sequenced. The assay was immunoSEQ multiplex PCR, and TCRdb's table has in-frame clones only and misses some. The top ten clones hold roughly 0.028% of a sample with under 250,000 clones, roughly 14% of them seen once. The CDR3 sequence is 13 residues long. Trimming cost V 3 bases and J 0 bases; bases outside gene matches: 2. From germline, CDR1 is SQVTM and CDR2 ANQGSEA. The receptor's source is a woman in her thirties or forties in good health. The sequenced sample consisted of naive CD4+ T cells from blood. The gene calls are TRBV29-1 and TRBJ2-7, with 7 positions matching TRBD1. DNA of the CDR3: TGCAGCGTTGAGGGACAGTCCTCCTACGAGCAGTACTTC. Encoded protein: CSVEGQSSYEQYF.